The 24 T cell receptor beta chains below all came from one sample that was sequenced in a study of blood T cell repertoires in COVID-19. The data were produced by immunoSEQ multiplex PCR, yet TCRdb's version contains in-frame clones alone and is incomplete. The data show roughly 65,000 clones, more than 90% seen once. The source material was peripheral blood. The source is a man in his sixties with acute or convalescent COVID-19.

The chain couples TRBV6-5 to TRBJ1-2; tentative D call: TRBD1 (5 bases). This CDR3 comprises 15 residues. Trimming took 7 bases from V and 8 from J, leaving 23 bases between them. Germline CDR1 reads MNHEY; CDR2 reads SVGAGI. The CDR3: CASNPPERQSPGYTF. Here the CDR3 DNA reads TGTGCCAGCAATCCCCCAGAACGACAGTCTCCCGGCTACACCTTC.

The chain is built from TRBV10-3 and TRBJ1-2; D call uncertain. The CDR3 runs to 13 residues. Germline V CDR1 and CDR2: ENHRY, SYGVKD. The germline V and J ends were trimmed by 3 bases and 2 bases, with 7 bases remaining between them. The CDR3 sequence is CAISETENYGYTF. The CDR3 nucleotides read TGTGCCATCAGTGAAACGGAGAACTATGGCTACACCTTC.

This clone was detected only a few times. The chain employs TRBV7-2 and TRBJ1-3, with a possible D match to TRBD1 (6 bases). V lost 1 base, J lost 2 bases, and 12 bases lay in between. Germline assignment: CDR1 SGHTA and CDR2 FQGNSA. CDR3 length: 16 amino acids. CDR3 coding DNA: TGTGCCAGCAGCTTAGTGGGGGGGGCCGCTGGAAACACCATATATTTT. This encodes CASSLVGGAAGNTIYF.

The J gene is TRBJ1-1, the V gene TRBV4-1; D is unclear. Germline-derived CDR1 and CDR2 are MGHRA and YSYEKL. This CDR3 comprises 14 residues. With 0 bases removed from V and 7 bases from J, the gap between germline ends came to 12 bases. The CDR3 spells CASSQEGGESEAFF. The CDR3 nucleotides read TGCGCCAGCAGCCAAGAAGGCGGGGAAAGTGAAGCTTTCTTT.

CDR3 in DNA: TGCGCCAGCAGCTTGAAGGGCAGGGGTAACTCGAACACTGAAGCTTTCTTT. Its translation: CASSLKGRGNSNTEAFF. V gene TRBV5-1 combines with J gene TRBJ1-1; D may be TRBD1 (6 bases). Germline loops: CDR1 SGHRS, CDR2 YFSETQ. V was pared by 1 base and J by 1 base, with 17 bases between. This CDR3 region has 17 residues. The complete variable domain, with remaining parts taken from reference TRBV5-1 and TRBJ1-1, reads KAGVTQTPRYLIKTRGQQVTLSCSPISGHRSVSWYQQTPGQGLQFLFEYFSETQRNKGNFPGRFSGRQFSNSRSEMNVSTLELGDSALYLCASSLKGRGNSNTEAFFGQGTRLTVV.

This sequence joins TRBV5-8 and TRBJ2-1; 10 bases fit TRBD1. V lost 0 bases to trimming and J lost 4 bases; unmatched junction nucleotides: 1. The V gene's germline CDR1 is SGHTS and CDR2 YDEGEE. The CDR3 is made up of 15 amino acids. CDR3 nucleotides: TGTGCCAGCAGCTTGGTGGGACAGGGGTACAATGAGCAGTTCTTC. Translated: CASSLVGQGYNEQFF.

For the CDR3, the DNA is TGTGCCAGCAGCCCAGGGATCCAGGTAGGCACTGAAGCTTTCTTT. Protein sequence: CASSPGIQVGTEAFF. This chain links TRBV14 with TRBJ1-1, with D perhaps matching TRBD1 (5 bases). Germline CDR1 reads SGHDN; CDR2 reads FVKESK. V lost 4 bases and J 4 bases, leaving 16 bases between the germline ends. The CDR3 is 15 residues long.

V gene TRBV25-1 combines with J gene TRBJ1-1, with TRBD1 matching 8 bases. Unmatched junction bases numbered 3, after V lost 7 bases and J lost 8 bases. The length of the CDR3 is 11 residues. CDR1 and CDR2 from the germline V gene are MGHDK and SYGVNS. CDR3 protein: CASKWTGEAFF. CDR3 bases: TGTGCCAGCAAATGGACAGGGGAAGCTTTCTTT.

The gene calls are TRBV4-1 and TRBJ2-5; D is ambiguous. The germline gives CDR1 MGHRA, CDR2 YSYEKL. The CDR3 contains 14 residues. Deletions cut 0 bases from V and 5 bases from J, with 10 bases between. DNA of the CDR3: TGCGCCAGCAGCCAAGATCCCCGAGCGGAGACCCAGTACTTC. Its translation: CASSQDPRAETQYF.

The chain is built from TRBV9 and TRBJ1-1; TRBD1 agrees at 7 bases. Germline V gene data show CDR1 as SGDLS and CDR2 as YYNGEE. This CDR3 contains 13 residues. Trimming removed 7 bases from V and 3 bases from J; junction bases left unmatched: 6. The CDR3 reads CASGNRGYTEAFF. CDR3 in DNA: TGTGCCAGCGGAAACAGGGGATACACTGAAGCTTTCTTT.

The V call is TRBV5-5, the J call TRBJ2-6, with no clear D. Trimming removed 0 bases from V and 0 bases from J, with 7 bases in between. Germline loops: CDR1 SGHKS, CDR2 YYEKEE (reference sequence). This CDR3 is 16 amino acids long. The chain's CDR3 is CASSLAPSSGANVLTF. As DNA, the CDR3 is TGTGCCAGCAGCTTGGCCCCCAGCTCTGGGGCCAACGTCCTGACTTTC.

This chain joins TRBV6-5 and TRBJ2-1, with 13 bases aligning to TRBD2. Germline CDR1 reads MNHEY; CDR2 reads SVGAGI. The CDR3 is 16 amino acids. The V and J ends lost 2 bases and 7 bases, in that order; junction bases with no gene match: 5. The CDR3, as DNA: TGTGCCAGCAGTTACCGAGGACTAGCGGGGGTAAATGAGCAGTTCTTC. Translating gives CASSYRGLAGVNEQFF.

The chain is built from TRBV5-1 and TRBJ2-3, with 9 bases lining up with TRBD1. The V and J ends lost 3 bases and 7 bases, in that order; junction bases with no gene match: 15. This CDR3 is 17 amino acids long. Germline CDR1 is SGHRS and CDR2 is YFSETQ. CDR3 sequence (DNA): TGCGCCAGCAGCTCGCCGGGACAGGGAAGGGGTAGAAATACGCAGTATTTT. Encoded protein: CASSSPGQGRGRNTQYF.

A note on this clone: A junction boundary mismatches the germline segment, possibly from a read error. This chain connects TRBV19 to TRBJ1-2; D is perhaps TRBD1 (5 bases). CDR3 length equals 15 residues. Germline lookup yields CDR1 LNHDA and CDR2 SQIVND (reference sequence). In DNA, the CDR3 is TGTGCCAGTAGTCCGCAGGGCGACGGGTACTATGGCTGCACCTTC. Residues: CASSPQGDGYYGCTF.

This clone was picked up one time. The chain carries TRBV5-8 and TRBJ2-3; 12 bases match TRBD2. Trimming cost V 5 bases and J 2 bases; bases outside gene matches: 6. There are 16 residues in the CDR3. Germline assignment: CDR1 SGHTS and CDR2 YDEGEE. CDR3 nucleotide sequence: TGTGCCAGCAGGTCGAGACTAGCGGGGGTCACAGATACGCAGTATTTT. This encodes CASRSRLAGVTDTQYF.

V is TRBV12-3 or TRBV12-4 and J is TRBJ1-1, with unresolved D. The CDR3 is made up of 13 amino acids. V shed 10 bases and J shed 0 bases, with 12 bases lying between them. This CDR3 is CATSYSLNTEAFF. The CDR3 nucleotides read TGTGCCACCTCCTACAGTTTGAACACTGAAGCTTTCTTT.

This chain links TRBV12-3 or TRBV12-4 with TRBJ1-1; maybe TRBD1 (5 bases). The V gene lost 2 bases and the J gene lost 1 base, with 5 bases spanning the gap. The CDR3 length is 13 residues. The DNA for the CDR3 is TGTGCCAGCAGTTTACAGGGGAACACTGAAGCTTTCTTT. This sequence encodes CASSLQGNTEAFF.

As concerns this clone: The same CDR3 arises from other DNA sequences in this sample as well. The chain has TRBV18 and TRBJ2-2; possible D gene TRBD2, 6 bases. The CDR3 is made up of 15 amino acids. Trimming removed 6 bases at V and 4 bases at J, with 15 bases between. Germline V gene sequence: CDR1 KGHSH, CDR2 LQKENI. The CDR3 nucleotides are TGTGCCAGCTCCCCCCAGAGGGGAGGCACCGGGGAGCTGTTTTTT. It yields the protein CASSPQRGGTGELFF.

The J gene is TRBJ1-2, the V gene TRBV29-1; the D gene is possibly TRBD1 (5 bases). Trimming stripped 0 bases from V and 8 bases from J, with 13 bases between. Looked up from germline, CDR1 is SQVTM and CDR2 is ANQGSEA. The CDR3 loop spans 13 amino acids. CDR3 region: CSVEDRAGRGYTF. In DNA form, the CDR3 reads TGCAGCGTTGAAGATCGGGCAGGGAGGGGCTACACCTTC.

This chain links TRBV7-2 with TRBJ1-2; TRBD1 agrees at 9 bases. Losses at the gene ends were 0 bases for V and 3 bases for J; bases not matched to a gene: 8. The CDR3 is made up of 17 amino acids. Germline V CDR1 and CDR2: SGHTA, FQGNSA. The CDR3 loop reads CASSLATRTGAYYGYTF. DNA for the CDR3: TGTGCCAGCAGCTTAGCTACTCGGACAGGGGCGTACTATGGCTACACCTTC. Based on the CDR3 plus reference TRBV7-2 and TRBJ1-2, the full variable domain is GAGVSQSPSNKVTEKGKDVELRCDPISGHTALYWYRQSLGQGLEFLIYFQGNSAPDKSGLPSDRFSAERTGGSVSTLTIQRTQQEDSAVYLCASSLATRTGAYYGYTFGSGTRLTVV.

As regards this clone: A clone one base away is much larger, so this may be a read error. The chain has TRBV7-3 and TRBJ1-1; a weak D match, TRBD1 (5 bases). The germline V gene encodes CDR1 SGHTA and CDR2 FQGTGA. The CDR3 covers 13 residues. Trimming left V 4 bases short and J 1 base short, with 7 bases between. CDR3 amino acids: CASSSDRNTEAFF. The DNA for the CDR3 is TGTGCCAGCAGCTCCGACAGGAACACTGAAGCTTTCTTT. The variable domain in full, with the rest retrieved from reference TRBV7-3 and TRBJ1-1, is GAGVSQTPSNKVTEKGKYVELRCDPISGHTALYWYRQSLGQGPEFLIYFQGTGAADDSGLPNDRFFAVRPEGSVSTLKIQRTERGDSAVYLCASSSDRNTEAFFGQGTRLTVV.

The CDR3 here is CASSYANMAGGNEQFF. CDR3 bases: TGTGCCAGCAGTTACGCGAACATGGCAGGGGGCAATGAGCAGTTCTTC. This rearrangement joins TRBV6-5 to TRBJ2-1; 7 bases are a match to TRBD1. Germline V CDR1 and CDR2: MNHEY, SVGAGI. V shed 2 bases, J shed 6 bases, and the junction held 10 bases outside the gene matches. This CDR3 comprises 16 residues.

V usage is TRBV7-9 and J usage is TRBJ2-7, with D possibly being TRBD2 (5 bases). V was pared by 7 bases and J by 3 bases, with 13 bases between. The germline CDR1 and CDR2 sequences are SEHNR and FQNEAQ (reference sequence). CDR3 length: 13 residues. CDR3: CASTTSDYYEQYF. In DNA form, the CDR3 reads TGTGCCAGCACCACATCAGACTACTACGAGCAGTACTTC.

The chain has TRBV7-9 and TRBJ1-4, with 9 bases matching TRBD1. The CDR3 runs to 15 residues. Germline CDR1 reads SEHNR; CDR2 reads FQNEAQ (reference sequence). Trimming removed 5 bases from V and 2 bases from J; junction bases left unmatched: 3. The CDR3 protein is CASSHRGQTNEKLFF. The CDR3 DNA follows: TGTGCCAGCAGCCACAGGGGGCAGACTAATGAAAAACTGTTTTTT.